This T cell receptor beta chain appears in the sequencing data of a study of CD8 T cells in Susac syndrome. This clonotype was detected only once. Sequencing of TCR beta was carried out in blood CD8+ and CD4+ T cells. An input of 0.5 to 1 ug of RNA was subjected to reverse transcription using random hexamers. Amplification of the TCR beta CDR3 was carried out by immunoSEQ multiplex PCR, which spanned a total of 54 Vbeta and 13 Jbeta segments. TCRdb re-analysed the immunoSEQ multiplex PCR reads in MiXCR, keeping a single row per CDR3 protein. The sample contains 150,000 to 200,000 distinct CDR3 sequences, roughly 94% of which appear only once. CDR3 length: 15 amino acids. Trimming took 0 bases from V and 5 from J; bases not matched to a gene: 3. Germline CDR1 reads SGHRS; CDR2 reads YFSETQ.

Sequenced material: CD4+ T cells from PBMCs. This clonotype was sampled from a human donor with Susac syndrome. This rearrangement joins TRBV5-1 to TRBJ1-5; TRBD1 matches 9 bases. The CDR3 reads CASSLGTGVYQPQHF. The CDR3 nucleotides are TGCGCCAGCAGCTTGGGGACAGGGGTTTATCAGCCCCAGCATTTT.